One sample yielded the 21 T cell receptor beta chains listed below, sequenced in a study of read filtering for tumor transcriptome and immune sequencing. The library was built from roughly 400 ng RNA with molecular barcoded adaptors for alpha/delta and beta/gamma chains. In TCRdb, the reads were re-called with MiXCR into one record per CDR3 protein. Found here are about 57,000 distinct CDR3 sequences, 20% to 25% of them singletons; the top ten hold about 18%. Source material: a population of CD138-negative cells sorted from bone marrow. Receptors originate from a donor at least 40 years old with multiple myeloma.

This clonotype was recorded a few times. A much more abundant neighbour one base away suggests this may be a read error. The chain joins TRBV5-1 to TRBJ2-5; no definite D call. This CDR3 has 15 amino acids. Germline V gene data show CDR1 as SGHRS and CDR2 as YFSETQ. The CDR3 loop is CTSSLGSHLGETQYF. The CDR3 nucleotides read TGCACCAGCAGCTTGGGCAGCCACCTCGGAGAGACCCAGTACTTC.

This clonotype occurred many times. V is TRBV6-1 and J is TRBJ2-4, with D perhaps TRBD1 or TRBD2 (5 bases each). The CDR3 is 16 residues long. Per the germline V gene, CDR1 is MNHNS and CDR2 is SASEGT. Between the trimmed V and J ends, which lost 7 bases and 0 bases, there was a span of 16 bases. As DNA, the CDR3 is TGTGCCAGCACCGGGGACCGCAAAGTAGCCAAAAACATTCAGTACTTC. Translated: CASTGDRKVAKNIQYF.

This clonotype has a handful of counts. V usage is TRBV5-1 and J usage is TRBJ2-7; D gene uncertain. The length of the CDR3 is 11 residues. Germline assignment: CDR1 SGHRS and CDR2 YFSETQ. V was cut by 0 bases and J by 6 bases, with 4 bases left in between. CDR3 sequence (DNA): TGCGCCAGCAGCTTGGCGGGCGAGCAGTACTTC. This sequence encodes CASSLAGEQYF.

This clonotype has a count of ten or more. CDR3 residues: CASSLERGGGAFF. CDR3 coding DNA: TGTGCCAGCAGCTTAGAGCGGGGTGGAGGCGCTTTCTTT. The J gene is TRBJ1-1, the V gene TRBV11-3, with no clear D. Germline V gives CDR1 SGHNT, CDR2 YENEEA. CDR3 length equals 13 residues. Trimming removed 0 bases at V and 11 bases at J, with 13 bases between.

In this sample, this clonotype turned up many times. Written as DNA, the CDR3 is TGCGCCAGCAGCTCGACAGGGAACACTGAAGCTTTCTTT. Protein: CASSSTGNTEAFF. The chain couples TRBV5-1 to TRBJ1-1; D might be TRBD1 (6 bases). The CDR3 length is 13 residues. V lost 3 bases to trimming and J lost 1 base, with 7 bases between them. Germline lookup yields CDR1 SGHRS and CDR2 YFSETQ. The full variable domain, with the rest looked up from reference TRBV5-1 and TRBJ1-1, is KAGVTQTPRYLIKTRGQQVTLSCSPISGHRSVSWYQQTPGQGLQFLFEYFSETQRNKGNFPGRFSGRQFSNSRSEMNVSTLELGDSALYLCASSSTGNTEAFFGQGTRLTVV.

This clonotype was observed many times. The chain combines TRBV2 with TRBJ2-2; D ambiguous. The CDR3 runs 11 residues. Deletions cut 5 bases from V and 5 bases from J, with 3 bases between. Germline V gene data show CDR1 as SNHLY and CDR2 as FYNNEI. This CDR3 is CASSQTGELFF. The CDR3 region has the DNA TGTGCCAGCAGTCAGACCGGGGAGCTGTTTTTT. Full variable domain (remainder filled in from reference TRBV2 and TRBJ2-2): EPEVTQTPSHQVTQMGQEVILRCVPISNHLYFYWYRQILGQKVEFLVSFYNNEISEKSEIFDDQFSVERPDGSNFTLKIRSTKLEDSAMYFCASSQTGELFFGEGSRLTVL.

This clonotype has a count of ten or more. The rearrangement links TRBV5-1 to TRBJ2-1, with 10 bases that match TRBD1. CDR1 is SGHRS, CDR2 YFSETQ, per germline. The CDR3 spans 15 residues. Germline trimming cut 2 bases from V and 6 bases from J; bases unmatched to any gene: 5. The CDR3 is CASSFSGTGANEQFF. DNA of the CDR3: TGCGCCAGCAGCTTTTCCGGGACAGGGGCCAATGAGCAGTTCTTC.

The chain combines TRBV7-6 with TRBJ2-5, with 9 bases aligning to TRBD2. This CDR3 spans 17 amino acids. The J segment lost 0 bases and the V segment lost 5 bases, leaving 10 bases of the junction unmatched. CDR1 and CDR2 from the germline V gene are SGHVS and FNYEAQ. CDR3: CASSPRGSGSHQETQYF. The CDR3 DNA reads as TGTGCCAGCAGCCCCCGGGGTAGCGGGAGCCACCAAGAGACCCAGTACTTC.

The chain has TRBV29-1 and TRBJ2-7; D possibly uses TRBD1 or TRBD2 (5 bases each). The V end lost 8 bases, the J end lost 3 bases, and 14 bases lay between the germline ends. The CDR3 has 12 residues. Per the germline V gene, CDR1 is SQVTM and CDR2 is ANQGSEA. CDR3 DNA sequence: TGCAGCACCTGGGACGGTAACTACGAGCAGTACTTC. Amino acid sequence: CSTWDGNYEQYF.

The V and J genes are TRBV29-1 and TRBJ2-3; 9 nucleotides agree with TRBD2. CDR1 SQVTM and CDR2 ANQGSEA come from the germline V gene. The CDR3 length is 18 residues. V trimming: 7 bases; J trimming: 2 bases; junction bases outside the gene matches: 19. The chain's CDR3 is CSANLWRGGSADTDTQYF. CDR3 sequence (DNA): TGCAGCGCTAACCTCTGGCGGGGGGGCTCGGCAGACACAGATACGCAGTATTTT.

The chain couples TRBV7-8 to TRBJ2-1, with 8 bases lining up with TRBD2. V lost 8 bases, J lost 8 bases, and 17 bases stayed unmatched. The CDR3 totals 16 residues. Germline CDR1 SGHVS, CDR2 FQNEAQ. The CDR3 reads CASGELNSGKSDEQFF. CDR3 bases: TGTGCCAGCGGTGAACTAAATAGCGGGAAATCTGATGAGCAGTTCTTC. The full variable domain, its missing parts supplied by reference TRBV7-8 and TRBJ2-1, is GAGVSQSPRYKVAKRGQDVALRCDPISGHVSLFWYQQALGQGPEFLTYFQNEAQLDKSGLPSDRFFAERPEGSVSTLKIQRTQQEDSAVYLCASGELNSGKSDEQFFGPGTRLTVL.

This clonotype was picked up many times. The chain has TRBV14 and TRBJ2-1, with 8 bases identical to TRBD2. The V and J ends lost 0 bases and 7 bases, in that order; junction bases with no gene match: 11. Germline V lookup: CDR1 SGHDN, CDR2 FVKESK. The length of the CDR3 is 17 residues. The DNA for the CDR3 is TGTGCCAGCAGCCAAGATGGGGTGACGGGAGGGCGGAATGAGCAGTTCTTC. It is translated as CASSQDGVTGGRNEQFF.

This clonotype was seen repeatedly, ten times or more. This chain links TRBV7-2 with TRBJ2-3; D is perhaps TRBD1 (5 bases). V shed 1 base and J shed 5 bases, with 13 bases lying between them. This CDR3 is 15 amino acids long. CDR1 SGHTA and CDR2 FQGNSA come from the germline V gene. CDR3 coding DNA: TGTGCCAGCAGCTTAGTCTGGGGAAGGGGAGATACGCAGTATTTT. This translates into CASSLVWGRGDTQYF.

This clonotype was picked up many times. The chain is built from TRBV27 and TRBJ1-2; D is perhaps TRBD1 (6 bases). This CDR3 region has 13 residues. The germline V gene encodes CDR1 MNHEY and CDR2 SMNVEV (reference sequence). Trimming left V 4 bases short and J 8 bases short, with 14 bases between. The CDR3 region is CASSYGRGGGYTF. The CDR3 nucleotides are TGTGCCAGCAGTTACGGCAGGGGAGGCGGCTACACCTTC.

The sample holds many counts of this clonotype. V gene TRBV6-6 combines with J gene TRBJ2-7; D is uncertain. CDR1 and CDR2 from the germline V gene are MNHNY and SVGAGI (reference sequence). This CDR3 comprises 14 residues. V was pared by 6 bases and J by 3 bases, with 15 bases between. The CDR3 DNA reads TGTGCCAGCAGCAGAACCCAAACCCGCTACGAGCAGTACTTC. Residues: CASSRTQTRYEQYF.

This rearrangement joins TRBV12-3 or TRBV12-4 to TRBJ1-2; TRBD1 is a possible D gene (6 bases). Trimming pared 8 bases from V and 6 bases from J, leaving 22 bases between. The CDR3 sequence is 15 residues long. This CDR3 reads CASGWTARPPDGYTF. The CDR3 DNA is TGTGCCAGCGGATGGACAGCACGTCCTCCAGATGGCTACACCTTC.

This clonotype was seen many times. The gene calls are TRBV7-2 and TRBJ1-1; TRBD1 matches 7 bases. The germline gives CDR1 SGHTA, CDR2 FQGNSA. V shed 4 bases, J shed 0 bases, and the junction held 8 bases outside the gene matches. The CDR3 runs to 16 residues. The DNA of the CDR3 is TGTGCCAGCAGCTACCCCCCGGGACAGTTGAACACTGAAGCTTTCTTT. Its translation: CASSYPPGQLNTEAFF.

At least ten counts were recorded for this clonotype. The chain couples TRBV5-1 to TRBJ1-1; D is perhaps TRBD1 (6 bases). There are 15 residues in the CDR3. V lost 4 bases, J lost 2 bases, and 15 bases lay in between. Germline V CDR1 and CDR2: SGHRS, YFSETQ. The CDR3 sequence: CASSGTQGSNTEAFF. CDR3 DNA: TGCGCCAGCAGCGGGACACAGGGAAGCAACACTGAAGCTTTCTTT.

This clonotype was counted at least ten times. V is TRBV2 and J is TRBJ1-1; D remains unclear. V was cut by 0 bases and J by 6 bases, with 14 bases left in between. This CDR3 is built from 15 residues. Germline V gene lookup returns CDR1 SNHLY and CDR2 FYNNEI. CDR3 protein: CASSEALAAVAEAFF. CDR3 nucleotide sequence: TGTGCCAGCAGTGAAGCGCTTGCGGCGGTCGCTGAAGCTTTCTTT.

This clonotype occurred many times. V usage is TRBV5-1 and J usage is TRBJ2-7, with D hard to call. The CDR3 covers 11 residues. Germline-derived CDR1 and CDR2 are SGHRS and YFSETQ. V gave up 3 bases and J gave up 8 bases, with 9 bases separating them. CDR3 amino acids: CASSSGPQQYF. CDR3 bases: TGCGCCAGCAGCTCGGGTCCTCAGCAGTACTTC.

In this sample, this clonotype turned up many times. CDR3 DNA: TGCGCCAGCAGCTTCGAGGGACCTCGAGACACTGAAGCTTTCTTT. It encodes CASSFEGPRDTEAFF. The chain uses TRBV5-1 and TRBJ1-1, with a possible D match to TRBD1 (5 bases). Germline V CDR1 and CDR2: SGHRS, YFSETQ. Trimming pared 2 bases from V and 3 bases from J, leaving 14 bases between. The CDR3 covers 15 residues.